The T cell receptor beta chain described here comes from a study of monozygotic twins with inflammatory bowel disease. Whole-study findings and limits: By inverse Simpson index, TCRbeta diversity was lower in IBD patients than in healthy co-twins. Clonotype overlap with others was lower in IBD patients than in healthy twins, a difference that was greatest with disease activity.

Samples each yielded cDNA through eight separate reactions. TCRdb re-called the 5' RACE reads; every CDR3 protein appears as one record, without DNA. The sample totals 150,000 to 200,000 distinct CDR3 sequences; its top ten clones hold around 7.2%. Germline loops: CDR1 DFQATT, CDR2 SNEGSKA (reference sequence). The length of the CDR3 is 14 residues. Concerning this clonotype: Its antigen is not known.

This TCR came from a human donor with ulcerative colitis or Crohn's disease, or a healthy co-twin of an affected twin (not recorded which). The V and J genes are TRBV20-1 and TRBJ2-7; TCRdb outputs TRBD1, but without DNA this stays unchecked. Input material: blood. The CDR3 here is CSARGPGSSYEQYF.